A single sample gave rise to the 32 T cell receptor beta chains below, sequenced in a study of vaccination effects on CD4 cells after COVID-19 (dated by TCRdb to 2021 to 2024). After about 10 days of culture, CD4+ T cells were isolated with the EasySep CD4+ T cell isolation kit. Their antigens remain unidentified. Receptor amplification or capture employed the immunoSEQ multiplex PCR assay. TCRdb retrieved this table from immuneACCESS and kept in-frame rearrangements only. Not all clones are present; in checked studies, unresolved V genes account for under half, and no reason is known for the remainder. The sample includes tens of thousands of clones, with 70% to 80% observed a single time. Approximately 3% of the sample is in the top ten clones. The sequences come from CD4+ T cells from PBMCs cultured without peptide, collected before COVID-19 vaccination. Receptors were obtained from a human donor who received a COVID-19 vaccine.

The CDR3 spells CSVEDQGRGYGYTF. DNA of the CDR3: TGCAGCGTTGAAGATCAGGGGAGAGGTTATGGCTACACCTTC. The chain combines TRBV29-1 with TRBJ1-2; D is possibly TRBD1 (6 bases). Trimming took off 0 bases at V and 5 bases at J, with 13 bases between the two ends. This CDR3 region has 14 residues. Germline V gene lookup returns CDR1 SQVTM and CDR2 ANQGSEA.

J is TRBJ2-5 and V is TRBV27; D possibly matches TRBD1 or TRBD2 (5 bases each). Germline lookup yields CDR1 MNHEY and CDR2 SMNVEV (reference sequence). The CDR3 consists of 15 residues. The V gene lost 5 bases and the J gene lost 2 bases, with 15 bases spanning the gap. DNA of the CDR3: TGTGCCAGCAGTGGAACCGGGACGGGGCAAGAGACCCAGTACTTC. This sequence encodes CASSGTGTGQETQYF.

This clone was picked up one time. The V gene is TRBV5-1, the J gene TRBJ1-1, with D unresolved. CDR1 and CDR2 from the germline V gene are SGHRS and YFSETQ. Trimming pared 7 bases from V and 1 base from J, leaving 14 bases between. The CDR3 totals 14 residues. As DNA, the CDR3 is TGCGCCAGCGGGGAGGTAGGGAGGAACACTGAAGCTTTCTTT. Translated, it gives CASGEVGRNTEAFF.

This chain connects TRBV7-2 to TRBJ1-5; 9 bases agree with TRBD1. The CDR3 contains 16 residues. Germline V CDR1 and CDR2: SGHTA, FQGNSA. J lost 7 bases, V lost 0 bases, and 7 bases had no gene match. CDR3 region: CASSLAGQGRGQPQHF. In DNA form, the CDR3 reads TGTGCCAGCAGCTTAGCGGGACAGGGTCGGGGGCAGCCCCAGCATTTT. Full variable domain (remainder filled in from reference TRBV7-2 and TRBJ1-5): GAGVSQSPSNKVTEKGKDVELRCDPISGHTALYWYRQSLGQGLEFLIYFQGNSAPDKSGLPSDRFSAERTGGSVSTLTIQRTQQEDSAVYLCASSLAGQGRGQPQHFGDGTRLSIL.

This clone was seen only a few times. The rearrangement links TRBV5-4 to TRBJ2-3, with D unresolved. Germline V gives CDR1 SGHNT, CDR2 YYREEE (reference sequence). V was cut by 1 base and J by 5 bases, with 11 bases left in between. The CDR3 is 14 amino acids. The CDR3 bases are TGTGCCAGCAGCTTGAGTTGGGTTCAAGATACGCAGTATTTT. This sequence encodes CASSLSWVQDTQYF.

The chain couples TRBV7-9 to TRBJ2-2, with D unclear. This CDR3 has 16 residues. The ends were cut back, 4 bases at V and 0 bases at J, with 12 bases in the middle. Germline-derived CDR1 and CDR2 are SEHNR and FQNEAQ (reference sequence). Here the CDR3 DNA reads TGTGCCAGCAGCTCAGGACGGATCGCGAACACCGGGGAGCTGTTTTTT. This encodes CASSSGRIANTGELFF.

This clone appeared a few times. The rearrangement uses TRBV7-9 and TRBJ2-2, with unresolved D. The germline gives CDR1 SEHNR, CDR2 FQNEAQ (reference sequence). CDR3 length: 15 residues. V lost 8 bases and J lost 1, with 14 bases in between. The CDR3 region is CASLSHPGNTGELFF. The CDR3 nucleotides are TGTGCCAGCCTCTCTCACCCCGGGAACACCGGGGAGCTGTTTTTT.

This clone has just a few counts. The chain employs TRBV24-1 and TRBJ2-1; TRBD2 might be the D (5 bases). Trimming pared 2 bases from V and 3 bases from J, leaving 16 bases between. The germline CDR1 and CDR2 sequences are KGHDR and SFDVKD. CDR3 length: 17 residues. The CDR3, as DNA: TGTGCCACCAGTGATTCCAGGACTTCATCCCTCTACAATGAGCAGTTCTTC. Translated: CATSDSRTSSLYNEQFF.

V is TRBV6-5 and J is TRBJ2-3; D is possibly TRBD2 (7 bases). This CDR3 region has 14 residues. The V gene's germline CDR1 is MNHEY and CDR2 SVGAGI. V lost 6 bases, J lost 4 bases, and 14 bases lay in between. The CDR3 DNA reads as TGTGCCAGCAGCGCTCAAGGGGGGGCAGATACGCAGTATTTT. Residues: CASSAQGGADTQYF.

V and J are TRBV19 and TRBJ1-4, with unresolved D. CDR1 is LNHDA, CDR2 SQIVND, per germline (reference sequence). CDR3 length: 14 residues. V gave up 4 bases and J gave up 7 bases, with 13 bases separating them. CDR3 DNA sequence: TGTGCCAGTAGTAGGTGGGCAGGTCCTGAAAAACTGTTTTTT. This encodes CASSRWAGPEKLFF.

This chain uses TRBV19 with TRBJ2-2, with D tentatively TRBD2 (5 bases). CDR1 LNHDA and CDR2 SQIVND come from the germline V gene (reference sequence). This CDR3 is 15 amino acids long. V lost 2 bases and J lost 5, with 12 bases in between. CDR3 DNA: TGTGCCAGTAGTATACATAAAGGCGGGACCGGGGAGCTGTTTTTT. Translation: CASSIHKGGTGELFF.

A word on this clone: This sample includes further DNA sequences coding for the same CDR3. The rearrangement uses TRBV7-2 and TRBJ2-5; 7 bases fit TRBD2. The trim removed 0 bases at V and 4 bases at J, leaving 2 bases unmatched. CDR1 SGHTA and CDR2 FQGNSA come from the germline V gene. The length of the CDR3 is 14 residues. This CDR3 is CASSLAGGGETQYF. The CDR3 region has the DNA TGTGCCAGCAGCTTAGCGGGGGGGGGAGAGACCCAGTACTTC.

The count of this clone is one. The rearrangement uses TRBV18 and TRBJ2-1; no reliable D call. CDR1 is KGHSH, CDR2 LQKENI, per germline. This CDR3 is built from 12 residues. Trimming pared 1 base from V and 7 bases from J, leaving 5 bases between. For the CDR3, the DNA is TGTGCCAGCTCACCACGGATAAATGAGCAGTTCTTC. Residues: CASSPRINEQFF.

The chain uses TRBV2 and TRBJ2-1, with 12 bases matching TRBD1. Trimming took 4 bases from V and 5 from J; bases not matched to a gene: 0. The length of the CDR3 is 14 residues. Germline V CDR1 and CDR2: SNHLY, FYNNEI. CDR3 sequence (DNA): TGTGCCAGCAGTGGGGACAGGGGGCACAATGAGCAGTTCTTC. It translates to CASSGDRGHNEQFF.

The chain has TRBV29-1 and TRBJ2-2; 7 bases fit TRBD2. The germline gives CDR1 SQVTM, CDR2 ANQGSEA. CDR3 length: 13 residues. V was clipped by 6 bases and J by 4 bases; unmatched bases: 5. The CDR3: CSVRGTTTGELFF. DNA for the CDR3: TGCAGCGTGAGAGGGACTACCACCGGGGAGCTGTTTTTT.

The rearrangement uses TRBV7-2 and TRBJ1-3; 7 nucleotides align to TRBD1. The trim removed 2 bases at V and 2 bases at J, leaving 3 bases unmatched. Germline lookup yields CDR1 SGHTA and CDR2 FQGNSA. This CDR3 is built from 15 residues. CDR3 in DNA: TGTGCCAGCAGCTTACAGGGGGGGACTGGAAACACCATATATTTT. Residues: CASSLQGGTGNTIYF. Full variable domain (rest looked up from reference TRBV7-2 and TRBJ1-3): GAGVSQSPSNKVTEKGKDVELRCDPISGHTALYWYRQSLGQGLEFLIYFQGNSAPDKSGLPSDRFSAERTGGSVSTLTIQRTQQEDSAVYLCASSLQGGTGNTIYFGEGSWLTVV.

This chain connects TRBV3-1 (or the pseudogene TRBV3-2) to TRBJ2-3, with D perhaps matching TRBD1 (6 bases). Germline V gene sequence: CDR1 LGHDT, CDR2 YNNKEL (reference sequence). This CDR3 region has 16 residues. V shed 1 base and J shed 0 bases, with 11 bases lying between them. The CDR3 protein is CASSQGYTGSTDTQYF. In DNA, the CDR3 is TGTGCCAGCAGCCAAGGATACACAGGGAGCACAGATACGCAGTATTTT.

The chain is built from TRBV4-1 and TRBJ1-1, with 9 bases that match TRBD1. The germline CDR1 and CDR2 sequences are MGHRA and YSYEKL. The CDR3 covers 13 residues. Unmatched junction bases numbered 5, after V lost 4 bases and J lost 8 bases. The CDR3 DNA is TGCGCCAGCAGCCGCACAGGGGGCGTCGAAGCTTTCTTT. Translated, it gives CASSRTGGVEAFF.

J is TRBJ2-5 and V is TRBV7-6; D might be TRBD2 (6 bases). The CDR3 contains 13 residues. V was cut by 5 bases and J by 2 bases, with 9 bases left in between. Looked up from germline, CDR1 is SGHVS and CDR2 is FNYEAQ. CDR3 sequence reads: CASSVGLQETQYF. The DNA of the CDR3 is TGTGCCAGCAGCGTGGGACTTCAAGAGACCCAGTACTTC. Based on the CDR3 plus reference TRBV7-6 and TRBJ2-5, the full variable domain is GAGVSQSPRYKVTKRGQDVALRCDPISGHVSLYWYRQALGQGPEFLTYFNYEAQQDKSGLPNDRFSAERPEGSISTLTIQRTEQRDSAMYRCASSVGLQETQYFGPGTRLLVL.

This clone came up once. The chain joins TRBV18 to TRBJ1-4; D is unresolved. The V end lost 4 bases, the J end lost 3 bases, and 6 bases lay between the germline ends. This CDR3 region has 13 residues. From germline, CDR1 is KGHSH and CDR2 LQKENI. The CDR3 here is CASSRSSNEKLFF. For the CDR3, the DNA is TGTGCCAGCTCACGATCGTCTAATGAAAAACTGTTTTTT.

The chain employs TRBV27 and TRBJ1-2; TRBD1 is a possible D gene (5 bases). The CDR3 is 13 residues long. The germline gives CDR1 MNHEY, CDR2 SMNVEV (reference sequence). V lost 3 bases to trimming and J lost 7 bases, with 12 bases between them. CDR3 nucleotide sequence: TGTGCCAGCAGTTTTGATACGGGACTTGGCTACACCTTC. Translated, it gives CASSFDTGLGYTF.

The V and J genes are TRBV6-4 and TRBJ2-7; D is ambiguous. The germline gives CDR1 MRHNA, CDR2 SNTAGT. CDR3 length: 9 residues. The CDR3 reads CASSDRHAV. The CDR3 DNA sequence: TGTGCCAGCAGTGACCGACATGCTGTC.

The chain has TRBV24-1 and TRBJ2-1; 11 bases are shared with TRBD2. Losses at the gene ends were 1 base for V and 0 bases for J; bases not matched to a gene: 1. There are 17 residues in the CDR3. CDR1 is KGHDR, CDR2 SFDVKD, per germline. CDR3 in amino acids: CATSDLTSGSSYNEQFF. Here the CDR3 DNA reads TGTGCCACCAGTGATTTAACTAGCGGGAGCTCCTACAATGAGCAGTTCTTC.

The gene calls are TRBV19 and TRBJ1-1; D not resolved. Germline CDR1 and CDR2: LNHDA and SQIVND (reference sequence). The CDR3 covers 14 residues. The V end lost 6 bases, the J end lost 0 bases, and 11 bases lay between the germline ends. The CDR3 sequence: CASSSGDVNTEAFF. DNA of the CDR3: TGTGCCAGTAGCTCAGGCGACGTGAACACTGAAGCTTTCTTT.

The V call is TRBV10-3, the J call TRBJ1-4; D perhaps matches TRBD1 (5 bases). This CDR3 spans 14 amino acids. Per the germline V gene, CDR1 is ENHRY and CDR2 is SYGVKD. V was pared by 3 bases and J by 2 bases, with 7 bases between. In nucleotides, the CDR3 is TGTGCCATCAGTGAATGGGGGACTAATGAAAAACTGTTTTTT. This gives the protein CAISEWGTNEKLFF.

This sequence joins TRBV10-3 and TRBJ2-3; 12 bases line up with TRBD2. From germline, CDR1 is ENHRY and CDR2 SYGVKD. The trim removed 10 bases at V and 4 bases at J, leaving 6 bases unmatched. The CDR3 consists of 14 residues. The CDR3 coding sequence is TGTGCCACCGGACTAGCGGGGAACTCAGATACGCAGTATTTT. Translated: CATGLAGNSDTQYF.

The table lists this clone with a few counts. The chain is built from TRBV3-1 (or the pseudogene TRBV3-2) and TRBJ1-1, with D unclear. Looked up from germline, CDR1 is LGHDT and CDR2 is YNNKEL (reference sequence). This CDR3 spans 14 amino acids. V was pared by 4 bases and J by 7 bases, with 16 bases between. The CDR3 spells CASSPRDTLNEAFF. The CDR3 coding sequence is TGTGCCAGCAGCCCCCGTGACACTCTAAATGAAGCTTTCTTT.

The chain uses TRBV6-5 and TRBJ1-5, with D perhaps matching TRBD1 (5 bases). Germline V CDR1 and CDR2: MNHEY, SVGAGI. Trimming cost V 5 bases and J 0 bases, with 11 bases left between them. The CDR3 loop spans 15 amino acids. CDR3 region: CASSRDGYSNQPQHF. CDR3 in DNA: TGTGCCAGCAGTCGGGACGGTTATAGCAATCAGCCCCAGCATTTT.

The chain uses TRBV15 and TRBJ2-4; no clear D. The CDR3 is 13 residues long. Germline CDR1 and CDR2: LNHNV and YYDKDF (reference sequence). V was clipped by 6 bases and J by 5 bases, with 11 bases between them. The CDR3 DNA follows: TGTGCCACCAGGGTCGTGGGCGAAAACATTCAGTACTTC. Amino acids: CATRVVGENIQYF.

V gene TRBV15 combines with J gene TRBJ2-5, with D perhaps TRBD1 (6 bases). The CDR3 runs to 14 residues. In germline, CDR1 is LNHNV, CDR2 YYDKDF (reference sequence). With 0 bases removed from V and 1 base from J, the gap between germline ends came to 6 bases. CDR3 in DNA: TGTGCCACCAGCAGAGACAGGGGCCAAGAGACCCAGTACTTC. It yields the protein CATSRDRGQETQYF.

The chain couples TRBV11-3 to TRBJ2-3, with TRBD2 as a possible D gene (7 bases). This CDR3 spans 15 amino acids. V was clipped by 2 bases and J by 1 base, with 10 bases between them. Looked up from germline, CDR1 is SGHNT and CDR2 is YENEEA. CDR3 coding DNA: TGTGCCAGCAGCTTACGGGGGGCAGGCACAGATACGCAGTATTTT. Translated, it gives CASSLRGAGTDTQYF.

This clone came up a few times. V is TRBV21-1 and J is TRBJ2-4; the table's D gene call, TRBD1, was not cross checked with the DNA. TRBV21-1 is listed as a pseudogene. This CDR3 spans 17 amino acids. CDR3 loop: CASSKETGSVAKNIQYF. CDR3 DNA: TGTGCCAGCAGCAAGGAGACAGGTAGTGTCGCCAAAAACATTCAGTACTTC.